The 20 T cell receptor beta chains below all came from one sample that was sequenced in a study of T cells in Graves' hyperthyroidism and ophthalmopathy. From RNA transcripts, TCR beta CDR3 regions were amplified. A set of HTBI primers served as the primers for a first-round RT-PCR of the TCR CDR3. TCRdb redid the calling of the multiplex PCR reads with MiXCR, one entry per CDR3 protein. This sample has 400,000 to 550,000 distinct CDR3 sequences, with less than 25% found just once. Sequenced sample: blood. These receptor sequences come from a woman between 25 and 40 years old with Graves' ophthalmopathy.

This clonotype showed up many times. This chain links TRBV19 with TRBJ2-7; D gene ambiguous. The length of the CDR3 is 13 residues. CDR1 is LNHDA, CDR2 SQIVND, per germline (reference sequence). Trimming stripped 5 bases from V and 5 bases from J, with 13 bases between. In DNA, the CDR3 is TGTGCCAGTAGTCGGATGGGAATCCACGAGCAGTACTTC. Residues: CASSRMGIHEQYF.

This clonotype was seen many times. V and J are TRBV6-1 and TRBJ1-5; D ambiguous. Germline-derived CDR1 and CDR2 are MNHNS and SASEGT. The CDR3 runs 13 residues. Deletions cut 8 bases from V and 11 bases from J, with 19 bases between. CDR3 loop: CASGPPIAGAQHF. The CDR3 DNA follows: TGTGCCAGCGGGCCCCCTATAGCTGGGGCCCAGCATTTT.

The CDR3 reads CASSLAVTGNSETQYF. The CDR3 DNA reads as TGCGCCAGCAGCTTGGCCGTGACAGGGAACTCTGAGACCCAGTACTTC. J is TRBJ2-5 and V is TRBV5-1, with TRBD1 matching 7 bases. Trimming cost V 0 bases and J 5 bases; bases outside gene matches: 10. The germline gives CDR1 SGHRS, CDR2 YFSETQ. The CDR3 totals 16 residues.

The CDR3 DNA reads TGTGCCAGCAGTTACTCTGGGGGGGGGTCGGGTGGCTACACCTTC. Protein product: CASSYSGGGSGGYTF. The chain links TRBV6-5 to TRBJ1-2; possible D gene TRBD1, 5 bases. CDR1 is MNHEY and CDR2 is SVGAGI in the germline V gene. The ends were cut back, 0 bases at V and 7 bases at J, with 15 bases in the middle. The CDR3 consists of 15 residues.

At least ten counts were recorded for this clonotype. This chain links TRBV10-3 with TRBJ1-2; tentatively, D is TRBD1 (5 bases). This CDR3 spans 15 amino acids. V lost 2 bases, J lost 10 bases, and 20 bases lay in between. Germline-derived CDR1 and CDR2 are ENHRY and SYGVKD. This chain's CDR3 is CAISEPGLRRALYTF. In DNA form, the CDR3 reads TGTGCCATCAGTGAGCCGGGACTTCGAAGGGCCCTCTACACCTTC.

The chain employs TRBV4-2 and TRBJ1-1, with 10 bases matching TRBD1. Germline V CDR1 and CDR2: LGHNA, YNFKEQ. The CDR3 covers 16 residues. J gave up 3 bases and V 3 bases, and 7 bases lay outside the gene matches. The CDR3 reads CASSHRDRGVDTEAFF. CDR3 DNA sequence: TGTGCCAGCAGCCATAGGGACAGGGGAGTCGACACTGAAGCTTTCTTT.

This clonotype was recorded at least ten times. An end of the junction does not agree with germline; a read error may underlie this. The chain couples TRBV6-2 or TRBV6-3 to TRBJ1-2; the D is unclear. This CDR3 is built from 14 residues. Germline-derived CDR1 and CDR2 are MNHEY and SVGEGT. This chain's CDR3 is CASSYAAFNYGCTF. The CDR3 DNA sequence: TGTGCCAGCAGTTACGCGGCATTTAACTATGGCTGCACCTTC.

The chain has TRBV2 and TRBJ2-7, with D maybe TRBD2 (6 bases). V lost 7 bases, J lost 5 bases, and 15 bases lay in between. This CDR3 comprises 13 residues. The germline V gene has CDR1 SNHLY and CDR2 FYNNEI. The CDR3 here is CASTLRDWDEQYF. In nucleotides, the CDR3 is TGTGCCAGCACTCTGCGGGATTGGGACGAGCAGTACTTC.

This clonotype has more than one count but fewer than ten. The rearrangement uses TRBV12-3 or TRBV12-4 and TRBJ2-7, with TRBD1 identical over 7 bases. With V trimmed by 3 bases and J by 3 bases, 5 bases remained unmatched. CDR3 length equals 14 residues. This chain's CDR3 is CASSLGQTYYEQYF. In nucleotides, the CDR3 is TGTGCCAGCAGTTTGGGACAGACCTACTACGAGCAGTACTTC.

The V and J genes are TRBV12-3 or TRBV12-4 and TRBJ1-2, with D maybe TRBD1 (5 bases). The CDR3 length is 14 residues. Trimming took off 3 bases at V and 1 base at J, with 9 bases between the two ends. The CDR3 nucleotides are TGTGCCAGCAGTTTCGGGACGGATAACTATGGCTACACCTTC. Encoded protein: CASSFGTDNYGYTF.

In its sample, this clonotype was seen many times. CDR3 amino acids: CSVLRTGGNYGYTF. DNA of the CDR3: TGCAGCGTGTTGAGGACAGGGGGTAACTATGGCTACACCTTC. The genes are TRBV29-1 and TRBJ1-2, with 10 positions matching TRBD1. The CDR3 extends over 14 amino acids. J lost 1 base, V lost 6 bases, and 5 bases had no gene match. CDR1 is SQVTM, CDR2 ANQGSEA, per germline.

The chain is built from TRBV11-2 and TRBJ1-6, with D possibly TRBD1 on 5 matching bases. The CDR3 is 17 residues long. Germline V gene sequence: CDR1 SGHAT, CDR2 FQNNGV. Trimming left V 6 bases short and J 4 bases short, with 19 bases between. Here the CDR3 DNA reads TGTGCCAGCAGTTCGGGACCGCGAAACGTATATAATTCACCCCTCCACTTT. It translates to CASSSGPRNVYNSPLHF.

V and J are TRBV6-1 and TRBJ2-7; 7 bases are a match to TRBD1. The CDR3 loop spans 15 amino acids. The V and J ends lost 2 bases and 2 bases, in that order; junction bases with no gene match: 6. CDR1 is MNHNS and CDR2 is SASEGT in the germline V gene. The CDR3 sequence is CASSEKGTVTYEQYF. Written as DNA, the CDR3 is TGTGCCAGCAGTGAAAAAGGGACAGTAACCTACGAGCAGTACTTC.

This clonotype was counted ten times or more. The CDR3 region has the DNA TGTGCCAGCAGCGTAGAGGCAGCGGAGGCCTATGGCTACACCTTC. Encoded protein: CASSVEAAEAYGYTF. V usage is TRBV9 and J usage is TRBJ1-2; D unclear. Germline CDR1 reads SGDLS; CDR2 reads YYNGEE. The CDR3 consists of 15 residues. Trimming removed 0 bases at V and 4 bases at J, with 13 bases between.

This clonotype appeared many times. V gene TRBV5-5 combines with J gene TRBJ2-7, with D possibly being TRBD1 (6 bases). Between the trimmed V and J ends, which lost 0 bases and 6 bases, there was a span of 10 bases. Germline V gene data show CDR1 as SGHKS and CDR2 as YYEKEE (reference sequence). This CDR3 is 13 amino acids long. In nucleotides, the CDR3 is TGTGCCAGCAGCTTGGTCGGGGACACCGAGCAGTACTTC. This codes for CASSLVGDTEQYF.

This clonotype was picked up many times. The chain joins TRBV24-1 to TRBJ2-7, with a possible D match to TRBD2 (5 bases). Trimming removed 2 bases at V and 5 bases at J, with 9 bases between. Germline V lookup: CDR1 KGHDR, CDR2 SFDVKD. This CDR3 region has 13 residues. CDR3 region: CATSDSNGDEQYF. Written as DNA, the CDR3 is TGTGCCACCAGTGATTCAAACGGGGACGAGCAGTACTTC.

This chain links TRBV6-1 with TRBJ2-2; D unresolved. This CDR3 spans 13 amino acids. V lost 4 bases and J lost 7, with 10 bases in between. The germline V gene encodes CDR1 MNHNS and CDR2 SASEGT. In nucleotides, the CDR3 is TGTGCCAGCAGTGCCCTTAGAGGCGGGGAGCTGTTTTTT. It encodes CASSALRGGELFF.

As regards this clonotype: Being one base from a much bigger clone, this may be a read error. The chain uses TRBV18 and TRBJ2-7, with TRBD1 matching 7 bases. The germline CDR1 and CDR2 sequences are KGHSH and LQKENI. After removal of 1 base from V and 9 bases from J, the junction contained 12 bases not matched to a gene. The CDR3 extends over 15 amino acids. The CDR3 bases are TGTGCCAGCTCACCACAGAACAGGGGTTTAAACGGGCAGTACTTC. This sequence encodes CASSPQNRGLNGQYF.

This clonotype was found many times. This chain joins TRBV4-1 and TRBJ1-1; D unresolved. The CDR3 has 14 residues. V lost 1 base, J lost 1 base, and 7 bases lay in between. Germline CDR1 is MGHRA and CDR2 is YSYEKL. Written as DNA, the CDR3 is TGCGCCAGCAGCCAAGGACTAAGGAACACTGAAGCTTTCTTT. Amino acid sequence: CASSQGLRNTEAFF.

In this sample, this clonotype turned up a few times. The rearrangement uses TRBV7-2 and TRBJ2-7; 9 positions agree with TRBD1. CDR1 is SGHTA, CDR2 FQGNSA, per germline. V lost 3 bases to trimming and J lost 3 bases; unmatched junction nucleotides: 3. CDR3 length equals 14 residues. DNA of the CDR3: TGTGCCAGCAGCTTTGGGACAGGGATCTACGAGCAGTACTTC. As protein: CASSFGTGIYEQYF. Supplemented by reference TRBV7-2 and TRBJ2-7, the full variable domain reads GAGVSQSPSNKVTEKGKDVELRCDPISGHTALYWYRQSLGQGLEFLIYFQGNSAPDKSGLPSDRFSAERTGGSVSTLTIQRTQQEDSAVYLCASSFGTGIYEQYFGPGTRLTVT.